This T cell receptor beta chain derives from a study of blood T cells in healthy people across ages (dated by TCRdb to 2013 to 2016). For context, the study as a whole: In model experiments, template switching captured about one uniquely barcoded TCR beta cDNA molecule for every two T cells. The donors were divided into four age groups: young (average around 15 years), middle-aged (around 37), aged (approximately 62) and long-lived (around 80). To track age-related changes in TCR beta repertoire diversity, the study relied on deep sequencing normalized with unique cDNA molecular identifiers. To avoid experimental bias, donors of different ages were randomly spread across the sequencing lanes. Two additional independent replicas of 1 million unique cDNA reads from the same blood draw were analyzed for two donors (one aged 18 to 30 and one aged 80 or older). General conclusions and limits of the study: Observed TCR beta diversity per million T cells fell roughly linearly with age, and a significant reduction was already apparent by age around 40. Total diversity estimates from one million sequenced T cells were considered lower bounds and underestimates. The long-lived group showed more naive CD4+ T cells, fewer expanded clones and increased TCR diversity than the aged group, suggesting age selection. Bulk unsorted PBMC profiling prevented conclusive comparison of naive and antigen-experienced compartments. Donor CMV infection status was unknown, potentially confounding age-related changes in expanded clonotypes. A strong correlation was found between observed TCR beta diversity and the percentage of naive T cells measured by flow cytometry.

CDR1 SGHTA and CDR2 FQGNSA were looked up in the germline V gene. Reading from cysteine to phenylalanine, the CDR3 counts 17 amino acids. The DNA shown is the 51-base CDR3, in frame from base 1. V is shortened by 0 bases, J by 5 bases, and the region joining them spans 18 bases. Systemically healthy Caucasian individuals from Russia, 39 in total and aged roughly 6 to 100 years, were included as donors. Roughly 10 milliliters of peripheral blood were drawn from each donor into EDTA-treated Vacutainer tubes. PBMCs were isolated by Ficoll-Paque density-gradient centrifugation, with at least 7 million obtained per sample. Total RNA, at least 6 micrograms per sample, was extracted from PBMCs with Trizol reagent. For every donor, an aliquot of PBMCs went through flow cytometry to measure the percentages of naive CD45RAhigh/CD27high T cells. Worth noting for this clonotype: Its specific antigen is unknown. Base quality data are lacking; no much larger clone is found one base away.

Libraries were constructed by 5' RACE. Sequencer: Illumina HiSeq 2500. A second PCR of 7 to 11 cycles was performed with a sample-barcoded 5' primer and a J-beta primer mix. A unique molecular identifier was introduced onto each TCR beta cDNA molecule by a template-switch 5' adaptor carrying 12 random nucleotides. At least 2.5 million CDR3-containing paired-end reads were obtained from each sample. The Mint cDNA synthesis kit, primed by a TRBC-specific oligonucleotide, was used to synthesize first-strand cDNA from all RNA. Following uracil-DNA glycosylase treatment, a first 18-cycle PCR with universal primers M1SS and BC2_uni_R was performed on all cDNA. The paper's processing steps were these. Normalization of each sample was performed by random selection of 1 million high-quality reads, each carrying a distinct molecular identifier. Reads sharing molecular identifiers were discarded rather than binned into consensus sequences. MiTCR, set to a Q25 quality threshold and the strictest error-elimination algorithm, was used for CDR3 identification, clonotype clustering and error correction. A nonparametric unseen species model with Euler transformation was used to estimate a lower bound on total TCR beta diversity. TCRdb handled the public reads itself, with Q25 trimming in fastp and clone calling in MiXCR, and kept productive beta chains. Identical CDR3 protein sequences are pooled into one entry, listed with their most common genes and DNA. The V and J calls, along with clone size, are taken from TCRdb and not from the paper's own processing. The sample yields 800,000 or so distinct CDR3 sequences; 60% to 80% were counted once. The ten most abundant clones make up approximately 30% of the sample.

This clonotype originated in a man aged 30 to 39 in good health. The V gene is TRBV7-2 and the J gene is TRBJ2-3; the D gene is perhaps TRBD2, on 5 matching bases. Sequenced sample: blood. The DNA is as follows: TGTGCCAGCAGCTTAGCGGGAGTAGGGAGAGGGAGAGATACGCAGTATTTT. The resulting protein is CASSLAGVGRGRDTQYF.